A selection of T cell receptor beta chains follows, all from one sample in a study of T cells after somatic rescue of genetic block. Sequenced by immunoSEQ multiplex PCR; TCRdb stores in-frame clones only, minus some. Among more than 10,000 clones listed, 65% to 75% were seen once. Material: peripheral blood mononuclear cells (PBMCs). The receptors were gathered from a boy between 10 and 17 years old. Both conserved end residues are part of each CDR3. D genes are given only for firm matches. Size tells how often a clone was seen (once, few, many) or the class of an expanded clone, and some rows leave it out.

v_call: TRBV11-3; d_call: TRBD1; clone_size: NA; j_call: TRBJ2-1; cdr3_nt: TGTGCCAGCAGCGTTAGGGGGCCTTCTGGGGCGGATGAGCAGTTCTTC; cdr3_aa: CASSVRGPSGADEQFF
v_call: TRBV7-3; d_call: TRBD1; clone_size: NA; j_call: TRBJ2-7; cdr3_nt: TGTGCCAGCAGCCCGGACAGGGGCTCTTACGAGCAGTACTTC; cdr3_aa: CASSPDRGSYEQYF
v_call: TRBV11-3; d_call: TRBD1; clone_size: NA; j_call: TRBJ2-2; cdr3_nt: TGTGCCAGCAGCCAAGGACAGGGGAACACCGGGGAGCTGTTTTTT; cdr3_aa: CASSQGQGNTGELFF
v_call: TRBV27; d_call: TRBD1; clone_size: NA; j_call: TRBJ2-7; cdr3_nt: TGTGCCAGCAGCTCCGGGACAGGGGGCTACGAGCAGTACTTC; cdr3_aa: CASSSGTGGYEQYF
v_call: TRBV7-3; d_call: NA; clone_size: NA; j_call: TRBJ2-1; cdr3_nt: TGTGCCAGCAGCTTAGCGTCTAGCTCCTACAATGAGCAGTTCTTC; cdr3_aa: CASSLASSSYNEQFF
v_call: TRBV19; d_call: NA; clone_size: few; j_call: TRBJ1-2; cdr3_nt: TGTGCCAGTAGGCCTCAGGGGATGGACTATGGCTACACCTTC; cdr3_aa: CASRPQGMDYGYTF
v_call: TRBV7-2; d_call: NA; clone_size: few; j_call: TRBJ2-7; cdr3_nt: TGTGCCAGCAGCTCCCGAGGGAGCGGCGAGCAGTACTTC; cdr3_aa: CASSSRGSGEQYF
v_call: TRBV28; d_call: NA; clone_size: NA; j_call: TRBJ2-5; cdr3_nt: TGTGCCAGCAGTTTACGCCTGCAACAAGAGACCCAGTACTTC; cdr3_aa: CASSLRLQQETQYF
v_call: TRBV6-6; d_call: TRBD1; clone_size: once; j_call: TRBJ2-7; cdr3_nt: TGTGCCAGCAGTTACCCCGGGACAGGGTACTACGAGCAGTACTTC; cdr3_aa: CASSYPGTGYYEQYF
v_call: TRBV28; d_call: TRBD1; clone_size: NA; j_call: TRBJ2-7; cdr3_nt: TGTGCCAGTACCCTGGGACAGTTTTCCTACGAGCAGTACTTC; cdr3_aa: CASTLGQFSYEQYF
v_call: TRBV19; d_call: TRBD1; clone_size: NA; j_call: TRBJ2-5; cdr3_nt: TGTGCCAGTAGTAGAACACAGGGGGCCATAGAGACCCAGTACTTC; cdr3_aa: CASSRTQGAIETQYF
v_call: TRBV6-5; d_call: TRBD2; clone_size: NA; j_call: TRBJ2-5; cdr3_nt: TGTGCCAGCAGTTACCCGGGGGGGACCCAGTACTTC; cdr3_aa: CASSYPGGTQYF
v_call: TRBV5-5; d_call: NA; clone_size: NA; j_call: TRBJ2-6; cdr3_nt: TGTGCCAGCAGCTTGGCGGCGGCCCCTGGGGCCAACGTCCTGACTTTC; cdr3_aa: CASSLAAAPGANVLTF
v_call: TRBV10-3; d_call: TRBD1; clone_size: few; j_call: TRBJ1-1; cdr3_nt: TGTGCCATCAGTTATGACAGGGGGCGGGAAGCTTTCTTT; cdr3_aa: CAISYDRGREAFF
v_call: TRBV10-3; d_call: NA; clone_size: once; j_call: TRBJ2-3; cdr3_nt: TGTGCCATCAGTGTCCTAGGTAGCGTAGCAGATACGCAGTATTTT; cdr3_aa: CAISVLGSVADTQYF
v_call: TRBV5-8; d_call: TRBD2; clone_size: few; j_call: TRBJ2-1; cdr3_nt: TGTGCCAGCAGCATAGGACTAGCGGTTTACAATGAGCAGTTCTTC; cdr3_aa: CASSIGLAVYNEQFF
v_call: TRBV5-4; d_call: NA; clone_size: NA; j_call: TRBJ2-5; cdr3_nt: TGTGCCAGCAGCTTGTTAGAGACCCAGTACTTC; cdr3_aa: CASSLLETQYF
v_call: TRBV6-5; d_call: NA; clone_size: medium-sized; j_call: TRBJ2-1; cdr3_nt: TGTGCCAGCAGTTACCCGCCGGGACCCCGGCGCAATGAGCAGTTCTTC; cdr3_aa: CASSYPPGPRRNEQFF
v_call: TRBV7-2; d_call: NA; clone_size: NA; j_call: TRBJ2-1; cdr3_nt: TGTGCCAGCAGCTTAGCGGTTCCCGTCAATGAGCAGTTCTTC; cdr3_aa: CASSLAVPVNEQFF